Following are 29 T cell receptor beta chains from one sample sequenced in a study of T cell responses to AZD1222 COVID-19 vaccine. The method was immunoSEQ multiplex PCR; TCRdb's version includes in-frame clones alone and lacks a portion of them. The repertoire holds approximately 100,000 clones, with about 83% as singletons. This specimen consisted of peripheral blood, obtained on day 0 of AZD1222 vaccination. The origin of the receptors is an adult in good health.

The V and J genes are TRBV4-1 and TRBJ1-5, with a possible D match to TRBD1 (5 bases). This CDR3 is built from 13 residues. CDR1 is MGHRA, CDR2 YSYEKL, per germline. V lost 1 base and J lost 12, with 13 bases in between. This CDR3 reads CASSQVVGGGQHF. Written as DNA, the CDR3 is TGCGCCAGCAGCCAAGTTGTGGGGGGTGGCCAGCATTTT.

The chain carries TRBV10-3 and TRBJ1-2; possible D gene TRBD1, 6 bases. V dropped 6 bases and J dropped 7 bases, with 15 bases sitting between them. Germline-derived CDR1 and CDR2 are ENHRY and SYGVKD. The CDR3 loop spans 13 amino acids. CDR3 bases: TGTGCCATCAGGGAGGGGGGATCTGGTGGCTACACCTTC. Translated, it gives CAIREGGSGGYTF.

The chain joins TRBV28 to TRBJ1-1; 10 bases map to TRBD1. CDR1 is MDHEN, CDR2 SYDVKM, per germline. The J segment lost 6 bases and the V segment lost 6 bases, leaving 19 bases of the junction unmatched. The CDR3 is 18 amino acids. CDR3 residues: CASSPIQPTGGAGAEAFF. The DNA for the CDR3 is TGTGCCAGCAGCCCTATACAACCGACAGGGGGCGCGGGTGCTGAAGCTTTCTTT.

The rearrangement joins TRBV5-1 to TRBJ1-4; maybe TRBD1 (6 bases). CDR1 and CDR2 (germline): SGHRS, YFSETQ. The V gene lost 3 bases and the J gene lost 3 bases, with 9 bases spanning the gap. The CDR3 extends over 14 amino acids. The CDR3 DNA sequence: TGCGCCAGCAGCTCGGGACAACCTAATGAAAAACTGTTTTTT. It yields the protein CASSSGQPNEKLFF.

The genes are TRBV7-8 and TRBJ1-6, with 8 bases matching TRBD1. There are 19 residues in the CDR3. CDR1 is SGHVS and CDR2 is FQNEAQ in the germline V gene. Trimming cost V 4 bases and J 3 bases; bases outside gene matches: 14. The CDR3: CASSSPGMGGTGYNSPLHF. The CDR3 coding sequence is TGTGCCAGCAGCTCCCCAGGGATGGGGGGGACAGGCTATAATTCACCCCTCCACTTT. The entire variable domain, with the rest obtained from reference TRBV7-8 and TRBJ1-6, is as follows: GAGVSQSPRYKVAKRGQDVALRCDPISGHVSLFWYQQALGQGPEFLTYFQNEAQLDKSGLPSDRFFAERPEGSVSTLKIQRTQQEDSAVYLCASSSPGMGGTGYNSPLHFGNGTRLTVT.

The rearrangement uses TRBV7-2 and TRBJ2-7; 8 positions agree with TRBD1. The CDR3 covers 14 residues. CDR1 and CDR2 from the germline V gene are SGHTA and FQGNSA. Trimming took 3 bases from V and 4 from J; bases not matched to a gene: 5. In nucleotides, the CDR3 is TGTGCCAGCAGCTTCCGGGACAGGATATACGAGCAGTACTTC. Protein sequence: CASSFRDRIYEQYF.

The rearrangement joins TRBV29-1 to TRBJ1-4, with D hard to call. The CDR3 extends over 12 amino acids. V shed 4 bases and J shed 7 bases, with 10 bases lying between them. From germline, CDR1 is SQVTM and CDR2 ANQGSEA. The CDR3 coding sequence is TGCAGCGTTGTTGTAGAGGCTGAAAAACTGTTTTTT. Translated, it gives CSVVVEAEKLFF.

This clone was recorded once. The chain links TRBV7-9 to TRBJ2-5; no definite D call. V was trimmed by 0 bases and J by 4 bases, leaving 6 bases between them. Germline CDR1 reads SEHNR; CDR2 reads FQNEAQ (reference sequence). The CDR3 covers 13 residues. CDR3: CASSLADVETQYF. The CDR3 DNA reads as TGTGCCAGCAGCTTAGCGGATGTAGAGACCCAGTACTTC.

The chain carries TRBV7-9 and TRBJ1-3; 10 bases line up with TRBD1. The junction had 2 bases not matched to a gene; V was cut back by 5 bases and J by 1 base. The CDR3 totals 15 residues. Germline V gives CDR1 SEHNR, CDR2 FQNEAQ (reference sequence). The CDR3 loop reads CASSRQGASGNTIYF. CDR3 nucleotides: TGTGCCAGCAGCCGACAGGGGGCATCTGGAAACACCATATATTTT.

The chain couples TRBV4-2 to TRBJ2-5; 7 bases map to TRBD2. Unmatched junction bases numbered 7, after V lost 1 base and J lost 2 bases. Germline lookup yields CDR1 LGHNA and CDR2 YNFKEQ. This CDR3 region has 16 residues. The CDR3, as DNA: TGTGCCAGCAGCCAAGGCCTACTGCGGGGGCAAGAGACCCAGTACTTC. Amino acid sequence: CASSQGLLRGQETQYF.

For the CDR3, the DNA is TGTGCCAGCAGTTTCAGCGGCCCTGGTGAAAAACTGTTTTTT. As protein: CASSFSGPGEKLFF. The chain joins TRBV27 to TRBJ1-4; no clear D gene. Germline lookup yields CDR1 MNHEY and CDR2 SMNVEV (reference sequence). This CDR3 contains 14 residues. Trimming stripped 3 bases from V and 7 bases from J, with 12 bases between.

The chain employs TRBV29-1 and TRBJ2-7; the match to TRBD2 covers 9 bases. CDR1 SQVTM and CDR2 ANQGSEA come from the germline V gene. This CDR3 has 11 residues. The J segment lost 6 bases and the V segment lost 6 bases, leaving 3 bases of the junction unmatched. CDR3 sequence reads: CSVASGTEQYF. CDR3 sequence (DNA): TGCAGCGTCGCTAGCGGGACCGAGCAGTACTTC.

The rearrangement joins TRBV5-4 to TRBJ1-2; TRBD1 matches at 7 bases. This CDR3 spans 13 amino acids. Germline lookup yields CDR1 SGHNT and CDR2 YYREEE (reference sequence). V shed 4 bases, J shed 5 bases, and the junction held 5 bases outside the gene matches. Here the CDR3 reads CASSGTANYGYTF. The CDR3 DNA sequence: TGTGCCAGCAGCGGGACAGCGAATTATGGCTACACCTTC. Combining the CDR3 with reference TRBV5-4 and TRBJ1-2 gives the whole variable domain ETGVTQSPTHLIKTRGQQVTLRCSSQSGHNTVSWYQQALGQGPQFIFQYYREEENGRGNFPPRFSGLQFPNYSSELNVNALELDDSALYLCASSGTANYGYTFGSGTRLTVV.

This clone turned up a few times. The V call is TRBV3-1 (or the pseudogene TRBV3-2), the J call TRBJ1-5; tentative D call: TRBD1 (5 bases). There are 15 residues in the CDR3. Germline CDR1 LGHDT, CDR2 YNNKEL (reference sequence). Trimming took 1 base from V and 6 from J, leaving 13 bases between them. For the CDR3, the DNA is TGTGCCAGCAGCCAAGGTGGGGGGAATCGTCAGCCCCAGCATTTT. It codes for CASSQGGGNRQPQHF.

V is TRBV6-2 or TRBV6-3 and J is TRBJ2-7, with D perhaps being TRBD1 or TRBD2 (5 bases each). Trimming shortened V by 2 bases and J by 0 bases, and 20 bases separated the two germline ends. Germline assignment: CDR1 MNHEY and CDR2 SVGEGT. CDR3 length: 18 amino acids. The CDR3 nucleotides read TGTGCCAGCAGTTACGGGGCGGTACGAGGGGAATTCTCCTACGAGCAGTACTTC. Its protein product is CASSYGAVRGEFSYEQYF.

V is TRBV19 and J is TRBJ2-1; 12 bases are shared with TRBD2. V shed 1 base, J shed 4 bases, and the junction held 2 bases outside the gene matches. This CDR3 region has 16 residues. Germline V CDR1 and CDR2: LNHDA, SQIVND (reference sequence). CDR3 in DNA: TGTGCCAGTAGTATAGGCCTAGCGGGAGGGTACAATGAGCAGTTCTTC. Translation gives CASSIGLAGGYNEQFF.

V usage is TRBV28 and J usage is TRBJ2-7; 15 bases agree with TRBD2. CDR3 size: 15 residues. V gave up 6 bases and J gave up 6 bases; unmatched junction bases: 6. Germline assignment: CDR1 MDHEN and CDR2 SYDVKM. CDR3 sequence reads: CASSLLGLAGGEQYF. The CDR3 bases are TGTGCCAGCAGCCTCCTGGGACTAGCGGGAGGCGAGCAGTACTTC.

The chain joins TRBV2 to TRBJ1-5, with D unclear. The germline CDR1 and CDR2 sequences are SNHLY and FYNNEI. The CDR3 runs 14 residues. Trimming took 1 base from V and 0 from J, leaving 4 bases between them. The CDR3 sequence: CASSEGYSNQPQHF. For the CDR3, the DNA is TGTGCCAGCAGTGAAGGGTATAGCAATCAGCCCCAGCATTTT.

This chain uses TRBV19 with TRBJ1-1, with 7 nucleotides matching TRBD1. The V segment lost 7 bases and the J segment 4 bases; nucleotides outside the gene matches: 12. In germline, CDR1 is LNHDA, CDR2 SQIVND (reference sequence). The CDR3 extends over 15 amino acids. The chain's CDR3 is CASIHKGASATEAFF. CDR3 DNA: TGTGCCAGTATCCATAAGGGGGCTAGCGCCACTGAAGCTTTCTTT. Full variable domain (remainder filled in from reference TRBV19 and TRBJ1-1): DGGITQSPKYLFRKEGQNVTLSCEQNLNHDAMYWYRQDPGQGLRLIYYSQIVNDFQKGDIAEGYSVSREKKESFPLTVTSAQKNPTAFYLCASIHKGASATEAFFGQGTRLTVV.

This chain joins TRBV19 and TRBJ1-5; TRBD1 agrees at 8 bases. V was clipped by 5 bases and J by 4 bases; unmatched bases: 7. Germline V lookup: CDR1 LNHDA, CDR2 SQIVND (reference sequence). CDR3 size: 15 residues. The CDR3 region is CASSPDRDPNQPQHF. DNA of the CDR3: TGTGCCAGTAGTCCGGACAGGGACCCAAATCAGCCCCAGCATTTT.

The rearrangement joins TRBV5-1 to TRBJ2-5; 9 bases are a match to TRBD2. This CDR3 has 15 residues. Per germline, CDR1 SGHRS and CDR2 YFSETQ. Trimming cost V 1 base and J 4 bases; bases outside gene matches: 5. The chain's CDR3 is CASSLSSGMGETQYF. The CDR3 DNA follows: TGCGCCAGCAGCTTGTCTAGCGGGATGGGAGAGACCCAGTACTTC.

V usage is TRBV7-6 and J usage is TRBJ1-3; D gene unclear. Trimming removed 2 bases from V and 4 bases from J, with 9 bases in between. This CDR3 has 14 residues. The V gene's germline CDR1 is SGHVS and CDR2 FNYEAQ. The CDR3 DNA follows: TGTGCCAGCAGCTTAAAATCAGCCGGAAACACCATATATTTT. As protein: CASSLKSAGNTIYF. The full variable domain, its missing parts supplied by reference TRBV7-6 and TRBJ1-3, is GAGVSQSPRYKVTKRGQDVALRCDPISGHVSLYWYRQALGQGPEFLTYFNYEAQQDKSGLPNDRFSAERPEGSISTLTIQRTEQRDSAMYRCASSLKSAGNTIYFGEGSWLTVV.

The chain carries TRBV18 and TRBJ2-5; no definite D call. CDR1 and CDR2 (germline): KGHSH, LQKENI. The V end lost 2 bases, the J end lost 6 bases, and 16 bases lay between the germline ends. The CDR3 has 15 amino acids. The CDR3 DNA sequence: TGTGCCAGCTCACCAGTAGACGGCCTCGGGCAGACCCAGTACTTC. Translation gives CASSPVDGLGQTQYF.

The rearrangement joins TRBV5-1 to TRBJ2-5; TRBD2 might be the D (6 bases). Germline V gives CDR1 SGHRS, CDR2 YFSETQ. The ends were cut back, 1 base at V and 2 bases at J, with 12 bases in the middle. The CDR3 is made up of 15 amino acids. Here the CDR3 reads CASSLSSGGQETQYF. The CDR3 nucleotides are TGCGCCAGCAGCTTGTCTAGTGGGGGGCAAGAGACCCAGTACTTC.

This rearrangement joins TRBV6-1 to TRBJ2-7; 9 bases are a match to TRBD1. The CDR3 length is 18 residues. Per germline, CDR1 MNHNS and CDR2 SASEGT. After removal of 4 bases from V and 3 bases from J, the junction contained 16 bases not matched to a gene. The CDR3 loop reads CASSGRRTGTGFIYEQYF. As DNA, the CDR3 is TGTGCCAGCAGTGGACGTCGGACCGGGACAGGGTTCATCTACGAGCAGTACTTC.

The chain links TRBV5-1 to TRBJ1-6, with 7 bases aligning to TRBD1. Germline V gene sequence: CDR1 SGHRS, CDR2 YFSETQ. The J segment lost 10 bases and the V segment lost 1 base, leaving 8 bases of the junction unmatched. The CDR3 is 15 residues long. The CDR3 nucleotides read TGCGCCAGCAGCTTGAATCCAGGGGGAGGGTCACCCCTCCACTTT. Protein sequence: CASSLNPGGGSPLHF.

CDR3 nucleotide sequence: TGTGCCACCAGTGACCCGGACGGCCAAGAGACCCAGTACTTC. This codes for CATSDPDGQETQYF. The chain has TRBV24-1 and TRBJ2-5; no definite D call. The ends were cut back, 4 bases at V and 1 base at J, with 9 bases in the middle. The CDR3 runs to 14 residues. CDR1 and CDR2 (germline): KGHDR, SFDVKD.

The rearrangement links TRBV5-4 to TRBJ2-5; D gene uncertain. The germline gives CDR1 SGHNT, CDR2 YYREEE (reference sequence). Deletions cut 2 bases from V and 0 bases from J, with 8 bases between. CDR3 size: 14 residues. This chain's CDR3 is CASSFDPYQETQYF. For the CDR3, the DNA is TGTGCCAGCAGCTTCGACCCGTACCAAGAGACCCAGTACTTC.

V usage is TRBV11-2 and J usage is TRBJ1-1; maybe TRBD1 (6 bases). The CDR3 has 15 amino acids. Per the germline V gene, CDR1 is SGHAT and CDR2 is FQNNGV. V was pared by 5 bases and J by 4 bases, with 17 bases between. CDR3 nucleotide sequence: TGTGCCAGCAGCGGCCAGGGGTATTTGAGCACTGAAGCTTTCTTT. As protein: CASSGQGYLSTEAFF. Complete variable domain (other parts from reference TRBV11-2 and TRBJ1-1): EAGVAQSPRYKIIEKRQSVAFWCNPISGHATLYWYQQILGQGPKLLIQFQNNGVVDDSQLPKDRFSAERLKGVDSTLKIQPAKLEDSAVYLCASSGQGYLSTEAFFGQGTRLTVV.